This paragraph reports one TCR beta chain. What it binds is unknown. The sample originates from a study of blood T cells in healthy people across ages. Notes on the study in general: Estimates based on one million T cells were treated as lower bounds. The donors' CMV status was not determined, possibly confounding changes in expanded clonotypes. PBMC samples, being unsorted, prevented any conclusive comparison of naive and antigen-experienced cells.

Primers used in a second PCR of roughly 7 to 11 cycles were a sample-barcoded 5' primer and a J-beta primer mix. TCRdb ran MiXCR on the 5' RACE reads and lists one entry per CDR3 protein. The sample shows around 870,000 distinct CDR3 sequences, about 28% of them seen only once. V lost 7 bases and J lost 6, with 19 bases in between. CDR1 and CDR2 (germline): SGHNT, YYREEE (reference sequence). This CDR3 is 14 amino acids long. There were healthy Caucasian individuals from Russia, aged 6 to 90, serving as donors. V usage is TRBV5-4 and J usage is TRBJ1-1; D is possibly TRBD1 (5 bases). Sequencing was done on a sample of blood. This clonotype was sampled from an elderly woman in good health. The CDR3 DNA follows: TGTGCCAGCGGCCCGGAGGTCAGGGACGCTGAAGCTTTCTTT. Protein product: CASGPEVRDAEAFF.